This section outlines one TCR beta chain sequence together with its context. The data derive from a study of blood T cell repertoires in COVID-19. Turning to the study itself: Researchers got acute and convalescent COVID-19 samples from the United States, Italy and Spain. T cells, B-cell-depleted T cells, or PBMCs supplied cDNA or gDNA.

This CDR3 has 13 residues. Losses at the gene ends were 5 bases for V and 12 bases for J; bases not matched to a gene: 10. Germline V gene data show CDR1 as MNHEY and CDR2 as SMNVEV (reference sequence). Original processing methods: The assay estimated nucleated cells by amplifying reference gene primers. The protocol was immunoSEQ multiplex PCR, while the TCRdb copy is restricted to in-frame clones and leaves out a portion. The V and J calls and clone size come from that table; D and trimming were worked out from the DNA. The sample has about 180,000 clones, roughly 88% seen once. The chain is built from TRBV27 and TRBJ2-4; 7 nucleotides align to TRBD1. Sequencing was carried out using peripheral blood. The clonotype comes from a woman in her twenties or thirties with acute or convalescent COVID-19. The CDR3 reads CASSTRDRKGQYF. The DNA of the CDR3 is TGTGCCAGCAGTACGAGGGACAGAAAGGGTCAGTACTTC.